This T cell receptor beta chain was profiled in a study of blood T cell repertoires in COVID-19. This table comes from immunoSEQ multiplex PCR, and its TCRdb copy is limited to in-frame clones, with some not included. In the table there are about 280,000 clones, approximately 91% of which are singletons. Between the trimmed V and J ends, which lost 4 bases and 5 bases, there was a span of 13 bases. The CDR3 is made up of 13 amino acids. The V gene's germline CDR1 is SGDLS and CDR2 YYNGEE. The sequencing sample was made of PBMCs or T cells enriched from blood (not recorded which). The receptor was isolated from a woman aged 30 to 39 who had recovered from COVID-19. The chain couples TRBV9 to TRBJ2-7; D is ambiguous. CDR3 in DNA: TGTGCCAGCAGCCCCCCGAGTTTGGACGAGCAGTACTTC. Translated, it gives CASSPPSLDEQYF.